The 10 T cell receptor beta chains presented below share a single source sample, sequenced in a study of blood T cell repertoires in COVID-19. The method was immunoSEQ multiplex PCR; TCRdb's version includes in-frame clones alone and lacks a portion of them. This sample has about 270,000 clones, with just over 90% found just once. Sample: PBMCs or T cells enriched from blood (not recorded which). These receptors all stem from a woman in her thirties or forties with acute COVID-19.

The chain is built from TRBV5-6 and TRBJ1-1; D not certain. The CDR3 runs to 15 residues. The germline V and J ends were trimmed by 0 bases and 1 base, with 10 bases remaining between them. Germline lookup yields CDR1 SGHDT and CDR2 YYEEEE. The chain's CDR3 is CASSLDGVRNTEAFF. In nucleotides, the CDR3 is TGTGCCAGCAGCTTGGACGGGGTGAGGAACACTGAAGCTTTCTTT.

CDR3 sequence (DNA): TGTGCCAGCAGCTTAACAGGGGGCGGCACAGATACGCAGTATTTT. This encodes CASSLTGGGTDTQYF. The gene calls are TRBV7-2 and TRBJ2-3, with TRBD1 matching 9 bases. The CDR3 covers 15 residues. CDR1 SGHTA and CDR2 FQGNSA come from the germline V gene. The V gene end was trimmed by 2 bases and the J gene end by 1 base; junction bases not matched to a gene: 1.

The rearrangement joins TRBV4-1 to TRBJ1-1; a weak D match, TRBD1 (5 bases). Germline V CDR1 and CDR2: MGHRA, YSYEKL. This CDR3 spans 14 amino acids. The germline V and J ends were trimmed by 1 base and 3 bases, with 9 bases remaining between them. CDR3 coding DNA: TGCGCCAGCAGCCAAGTGGAAGGGGACACTGAAGCTTTCTTT. Its protein is CASSQVEGDTEAFF.

The chain joins TRBV5-6 to TRBJ1-4, with TRBD1 identical over 8 bases. Per the germline V gene, CDR1 is SGHDT and CDR2 is YYEEEE. Trimming removed 4 bases from V and 2 bases from J; junction bases left unmatched: 7. This CDR3 contains 16 residues. The CDR3 bases are TGTGCCAGCAGCCTACGGACAGGGCGGACTAATGAAAAACTGTTTTTT. Amino acids: CASSLRTGRTNEKLFF.

This sequence joins TRBV11-2 and TRBJ2-7, with TRBD2 identical over 11 bases. Per the germline V gene, CDR1 is SGHAT and CDR2 is FQNNGV. The V segment lost 5 bases and the J segment 5 bases; nucleotides outside the gene matches: 5. The CDR3 spans 14 residues. The CDR3 DNA sequence: TGTGCCAGCAGCCGTACTAGCGGGAGCGACGAGCAGTACTTC. It encodes CASSRTSGSDEQYF.

The rearrangement links TRBV4-3 to TRBJ2-1; D unclear. Trimming left V 4 bases short and J 0 bases short, with 10 bases between. This CDR3 contains 15 residues. Germline V lookup: CDR1 LGHNA, CDR2 YSLEER. The CDR3 spells CASSPDVASYNEQFF. Written as DNA, the CDR3 is TGCGCCAGCAGCCCAGACGTGGCCTCCTACAATGAGCAGTTCTTC.

This chain connects TRBV30 to TRBJ2-7; 9 bases fit TRBD2. The CDR3 contains 15 residues. Germline V CDR1 and CDR2: GTSNPN, SVGIG (reference sequence). The V and J ends lost 2 bases and 5 bases, in that order; junction bases with no gene match: 10. In DNA, the CDR3 is TGTGCCTGGAGTACCATAGCGGGGGATACCCACGAGCAGTACTTC. Protein: CAWSTIAGDTHEQYF.

This clone appeared once. This chain uses TRBV30 with TRBJ2-1, with D possibly being TRBD1 (6 bases). The CDR3 extends over 16 amino acids. Germline lookup yields CDR1 GTSNPN and CDR2 SVGIG (reference sequence). V dropped 4 bases and J dropped 0 bases, with 16 bases sitting between them. The CDR3 sequence is CAWKGDGTSSYNEQFF. The CDR3 nucleotides read TGTGCCTGGAAAGGGGACGGGACAAGCTCCTACAATGAGCAGTTCTTC.

This sequence joins TRBV5-1 and TRBJ1-1, with 8 bases fitting TRBD1. This CDR3 comprises 14 residues. The junction had 5 bases not matched to a gene; V was cut back by 4 bases and J by 3 bases. From germline, CDR1 is SGHRS and CDR2 YFSETQ. CDR3 DNA sequence: TGCGCCAGCAGCGAACAGGGGGGGTACACTGAAGCTTTCTTT. This sequence encodes CASSEQGGYTEAFF. Based on the CDR3 plus reference TRBV5-1 and TRBJ1-1, the full variable domain is KAGVTQTPRYLIKTRGQQVTLSCSPISGHRSVSWYQQTPGQGLQFLFEYFSETQRNKGNFPGRFSGRQFSNSRSEMNVSTLELGDSALYLCASSEQGGYTEAFFGQGTRLTVV.

This chain connects TRBV4-3 to TRBJ1-1; D ambiguous. Germline-derived CDR1 and CDR2 are LGHNA and YSLEER. This CDR3 is 16 amino acids long. Trimming shortened V by 1 base and J by 3 bases, and 15 bases separated the two germline ends. This CDR3 is CASSQGTIGGHTEAFF. The CDR3 DNA reads TGCGCCAGCAGCCAAGGTACGATAGGCGGGCACACTGAAGCTTTCTTT.